A selection of T cell receptor beta chains follows, all from one sample in a study of blood T cell repertoires in COVID-19. The data were produced by immunoSEQ multiplex PCR, yet TCRdb's version contains in-frame clones alone and is incomplete. In the table there are about 240,000 clones, approximately 80% of which are singletons. The sequencing input was peripheral blood. The receptors were gathered from a woman aged 70 to 79 with acute or convalescent COVID-19. The CDR3 runs from the conserved cysteine through the conserved F or W. D genes are given only for firm matches. Not every row has a clone size; where given, it reads once, few, many or a size class.

clone_size	v_call	d_call	j_call	cdr3_aa	cdr3_nt
NA	TRBV3-1/TRBV3-2	NA	TRBJ1-6	CASSQEWGGSSPLHF	TGTGCCAGCAGCCAAGAATGGGGGGGCAGTTCACCCCTCCACTTT
NA	TRBV10-3	TRBD1	TRBJ1-1	CAIDRGGNTEAFF	TGTGCCATCGACAGGGGTGGGAACACTGAAGCTTTCTTT
NA	TRBV7-9	TRBD2	TRBJ2-3	CASSFAGLAGGRDTQYF	TGTGCCAGCAGCTTCGCGGGACTAGCGGGGGGTCGGGATACGCAGTATTTT
NA	TRBV5-1	NA	TRBJ1-4	CASTRGGASEKLFF	TGCGCCAGCACCCGCGGGGGGGCGAGTGAAAAACTGTTTTTT
NA	TRBV6-2/TRBV6-3	NA	TRBJ1-2	CASSYRRREGGYTF	TGTGCCAGCAGTTACCGGCGTCGGGAAGGTGGCTACACCTTC
NA	TRBV28	NA	TRBJ1-4	CVSGNEKLFF	TGTGTTTCGGGTAATGAAAAACTGTTTTTT
once	TRBV7-2	NA	TRBJ1-2	CASSPWEGPYGYTF	TGTGCCAGCAGCCCATGGGAGGGGCCCTATGGCTACACCTTC
NA	TRBV5-1	NA	TRBJ1-5	CASSLEGRDNQPQHF	TGCGCCAGCAGCTTGGAGGGGAGGGATAATCAGCCCCAGCATTTT
NA	TRBV20-1	TRBD1	TRBJ1-5	CSASRGQGAKPQHF	TGCAGTGCTAGTAGGGGACAGGGGGCAAAGCCCCAGCATTTT
NA	TRBV3-1/TRBV3-2	TRBD1	TRBJ1-6	CASSQGGGTVNSPLHF	TGTGCCAGCAGCCAAGGAGGAGGGACAGTTAATTCACCCCTCCACTTT
NA	TRBV18	NA	TRBJ1-2	CASSDRNGYTF	TGTGCCAGCTCAGACAGGAACGGCTACACCTTC
NA	TRBV28	TRBD1	TRBJ1-5	CASSFKDRVNQPQHF	TGTGCCAGCAGTTTCAAAGACAGGGTCAATCAGCCCCAGCATTTT
once	TRBV6-5	NA	TRBJ1-5	CASSSLGRENQPQHF	TGTGCCAGCAGTTCCTTGGGCAGGGAAAATCAGCCCCAGCATTTT
NA	TRBV9	NA	TRBJ2-2	CATGGNTGELFF	TGTGCCACCGGGGGAAACACCGGGGAGCTGTTTTTT
NA	TRBV13	NA	TRBJ2-7	CASSLGRLSSYEQYF	TGTGCCAGCAGCTTAGGGCGGCTGAGCTCCTACGAGCAGTACTTC
NA	TRBV10-3	NA	TRBJ1-1	CAIRDKGYTEAFF	TGTGCCATCAGGGACAAGGGGTACACTGAAGCTTTCTTT
NA	TRBV21-1	NA	TRBJ1-5	CASSPYGGQGFNNQPQHF	TGTGCCAGCAGCCCATATGGGGGACAGGGGTTTAACAATCAGCCCCAGCATTTT